This passage covers 21 T cell receptor beta chains from one sample sequenced in a study of blood T cells in healthy people across ages. Sample-barcoded 5' priming and a J-beta primer mix drove a second PCR of about 6 to 11 cycles. TCRdb fed the 5' RACE reads into MiXCR, producing one record per CDR3 protein. The repertoire holds some 710,000 distinct CDR3 sequences, with around 45% as singletons. Sequenced input: blood. These receptors all stem from an older man in good health.

For this clonotype: A read error may account for a junction end that differs from germline. The chain employs TRBV9 and TRBJ2-7; D is unresolved. The CDR3 spans 10 residues. CDR1 is SGDLS, CDR2 YYNGEE, per germline. CDR3 in DNA: TGTGCCAGCAGCGTTAGTGTGCGGAACTTC. This gives the protein CASSVSVRNF.

This clonotype occurred a few times. V gene TRBV7-2 combines with J gene TRBJ2-5; no clear D. V lost 2 bases and J 0 bases, leaving 10 bases between the germline ends. The CDR3 contains 15 residues. The germline CDR1 and CDR2 sequences are SGHTA and FQGNSA. CDR3 protein: CASSLIHSYQETQYF. CDR3 nucleotide sequence: TGTGCCAGCAGCTTAATTCACAGCTACCAAGAGACCCAGTACTTC.

This chain connects TRBV4-3 to TRBJ2-2; D not certain. Per the germline V gene, CDR1 is LGHNA and CDR2 is YSLEER. The V end lost 0 bases, the J end lost 6 bases, and 5 bases lay between the germline ends. The CDR3 runs to 13 residues. The CDR3 here is CASSQDLPGELFF. The CDR3 region has the DNA TGCGCCAGCAGCCAAGATCTCCCCGGGGAGCTGTTTTTT.

This clonotype appeared a few times. This chain joins TRBV29-1 and TRBJ2-7; a weak D match, TRBD2 (6 bases). V lost 6 bases and J 2 bases, leaving 11 bases between the germline ends. Germline V gives CDR1 SQVTM, CDR2 ANQGSEA. The length of the CDR3 is 12 residues. CDR3 loop: CSVTGLTYEQYF. DNA for the CDR3: TGCAGCGTCACGGGACTCACCTACGAGCAGTACTTC.

This clonotype was counted between two and nine times. DNA of the CDR3: TGTGCCACCAGCAGAGCTGTAATAGCGGATTACAATGAGCAGTTCTTC. This codes for CATSRAVIADYNEQFF. V and J are TRBV15 and TRBJ2-1; D perhaps matches TRBD2 (6 bases). In germline, CDR1 is LNHNV, CDR2 YYDKDF (reference sequence). V lost 1 base and J lost 4, with 14 bases in between. CDR3 length: 16 amino acids.

This clonotype was observed a handful of times. The J gene is TRBJ2-7, the V gene TRBV10-3; 10 bases are a match to TRBD2. Germline CDR1 and CDR2: ENHRY and SYGVKD. V gave up 3 bases and J gave up 3 bases; unmatched junction bases: 8. This CDR3 is 16 amino acids long. The CDR3 protein is CAISDDGLAVYYEQYF. The CDR3 DNA is TGTGCCATCAGTGATGATGGACTAGCGGTATACTACGAGCAGTACTTC.

The V gene is TRBV9, the J gene TRBJ2-5, with 7 bases fitting TRBD1. Germline V CDR1 and CDR2: SGDLS, YYNGEE. V was clipped by 2 bases and J by 3 bases; unmatched bases: 7. This CDR3 comprises 15 residues. The CDR3 sequence: CASSVTGTAEETQYF. DNA for the CDR3: TGTGCCAGCAGCGTTACAGGGACAGCGGAAGAGACCCAGTACTTC. The variable domain in full, completed from reference TRBV9 and TRBJ2-5, reads DSGVTQTPKHLITATGQRVTLRCSPRSGDLSVYWYQQSLDQGLQFLIQYYNGEERAKGNILERFSAQQFPDLHSELNLSSLELGDSALYFCASSVTGTAEETQYFGPGTRLLVL.

As regards this clonotype: A single base separates this from a much larger clone, so it may be a read error. The chain employs TRBV10-3 and TRBJ2-1, with TRBD1 matching 9 bases. The DNA end lines up better with TRBJ2-7; the J call may be wrong. Germline CDR1 and CDR2: ENHRY and SYGVKD. The CDR3 runs to 13 residues. This CDR3 is CAIGTGSDNEQYF. The CDR3 nucleotides read TGTGCCATCGGGACAGGGTCGGACAATGAGCAGTACTTC.

The CDR3 reads CSARVQRESDTQYF. The CDR3 DNA reads TGCAGTGCTAGAGTTCAGCGGGAATCAGATACGCAGTATTTT. The chain recombines TRBV20-1 with TRBJ2-3; 7 positions agree with TRBD2. The trim removed 1 base at V and 4 bases at J, leaving 5 bases unmatched. CDR1 DFQATT and CDR2 SNEGSKA come from the germline V gene (reference sequence). The length of the CDR3 is 14 residues.

This clonotype was observed a handful of times. Just one base apart from a much larger clone, this may be a read error. The genes are TRBV28 and TRBJ2-3; 11 nucleotides agree with TRBD2. Germline loops: CDR1 MDHEN, CDR2 SYDVKM. The CDR3 has 16 residues. CDR3 protein: CASSPGLAVDTDAQYF. For the CDR3, the DNA is TGTGCCAGCAGTCCGGGACTAGCGGTCGACACAGATGCGCAGTATTTT.

This clonotype was detected many times. The chain carries TRBV9 and TRBJ2-5; 12 bases map to TRBD2. CDR3 length: 16 residues. Germline CDR1 and CDR2: SGDLS and YYNGEE. The V and J ends lost 4 bases and 4 bases, in that order; junction bases with no gene match: 8. CDR3 sequence: CASSSPLAGGVETQYF. The CDR3 nucleotides are TGTGCCAGCAGCTCCCCACTAGCGGGAGGAGTAGAGACCCAGTACTTC.

This clonotype has at least ten counts. V and J are TRBV5-1 and TRBJ2-3, with 10 bases matching TRBD1. The CDR3 is 16 residues long. Germline lookup yields CDR1 SGHRS and CDR2 YFSETQ. The trim removed 5 bases at V and 3 bases at J, leaving 9 bases unmatched. The CDR3 spells CASRARGTGETDTQYF. The CDR3 nucleotides are TGCGCCAGCAGAGCCCGTGGGACAGGGGAAACAGATACGCAGTATTTT.

The V call is TRBV14, the J call TRBJ2-7; either TRBD1 or TRBD2 may fit D (5 bases each). The ends were cut back, 0 bases at V and 2 bases at J, with 8 bases in the middle. The CDR3 sequence is 14 residues long. Germline-derived CDR1 and CDR2 are SGHDN and FVKESK. In DNA, the CDR3 is TGTGCCAGCAGCCAAGACAAGGGACCCTACGAGCAGTACTTC. It codes for CASSQDKGPYEQYF.

The chain recombines TRBV29-1 with TRBJ2-3; D is possibly TRBD1 or TRBD2 (5 bases each). This CDR3 spans 14 amino acids. V lost 4 bases, J lost 6 bases, and 17 bases lay in between. Per the germline V gene, CDR1 is SQVTM and CDR2 is ANQGSEA. Here the CDR3 reads CSVARDHPFDTQYF. Written as DNA, the CDR3 is TGCAGCGTTGCTCGGGACCACCCCTTCGATACGCAGTATTTT.

This clonotype has just a few counts. Relative to the germline gene, one junction end is altered; a read error may explain this. The V gene is TRBV7-2, the J gene TRBJ2-4; 7 nucleotides agree with TRBD1. The J call is uncertain, as TRBJ2-7 better fits the DNA end. Per germline, CDR1 SGHTA and CDR2 FQGNSA. CDR3 size: 14 residues. The chain's CDR3 is CVSSLVRDSYEQYF. The DNA for the CDR3 is TGTGTCAGCAGCTTGGTCCGGGACAGTTACGAGCAGTACTTC.

In this sample, this clonotype turned up a few times. The rearrangement uses TRBV7-8 and TRBJ2-2; a possible D gene is TRBD2 (5 bases). Trimming took off 8 bases at V and 4 bases at J, with 11 bases between the two ends. The CDR3 consists of 13 residues. In germline, CDR1 is SGHVS, CDR2 FQNEAQ. The CDR3 sequence is CASRPEATGELFF. In DNA, the CDR3 is TGTGCCAGCCGACCGGAGGCCACCGGGGAGCTGTTTTTT.

This chain uses TRBV20-1 with TRBJ2-1; possibly TRBD2 for D (6 bases). V dropped 5 bases and J dropped 8 bases, with 10 bases sitting between them. CDR3 length: 11 amino acids. Germline CDR1 is DFQATT and CDR2 is SNEGSKA (reference sequence). CDR3 residues: CSAVLADEQFF. CDR3 bases: TGCAGTGCTGTTTTAGCGGATGAGCAGTTCTTC.

This clonotype was detected a few times. The rearrangement links TRBV7-9 to TRBJ2-1; 9 bases fit TRBD2. The CDR3 is made up of 15 amino acids. V gave up 7 bases and J gave up 5 bases; unmatched junction bases: 9. The germline CDR1 and CDR2 sequences are SEHNR and FQNEAQ (reference sequence). The CDR3 reads CASTQRAGGHNEQFF. The CDR3 nucleotides read TGTGCCAGCACCCAGCGGGCGGGAGGGCACAATGAGCAGTTCTTC.

At least ten counts were recorded for this clonotype. The chain recombines TRBV20-1 with TRBJ1-2, with a weak D call TRBD1 (5 bases). V was clipped by 1 base and J by 8 bases, with 17 bases between them. CDR1 and CDR2 (germline): DFQATT, SNEGSKA (reference sequence). The CDR3 totals 14 residues. The CDR3 here is CSARVRDEGAGYTF. DNA of the CDR3: TGCAGTGCTAGAGTCCGCGACGAAGGGGCGGGCTACACCTTC.

This rearrangement joins TRBV6-2 or TRBV6-3 to TRBJ2-7, with 13 bases aligning to TRBD2. The CDR3 runs 17 residues. J gave up 7 bases and V 1 base, and 10 bases lay outside the gene matches. Germline V gene lookup returns CDR1 MNHEY and CDR2 SVGEGT. The CDR3: CASSYFHPGTSGTEQYF. The CDR3 coding sequence is TGTGCCAGCAGTTACTTTCATCCGGGGACTAGCGGGACGGAGCAGTACTTC.

The chain couples TRBV6-5 to TRBJ2-1, with D perhaps matching TRBD2 (6 bases). Between the trimmed V and J ends, which lost 0 bases and 5 bases, there was a span of 11 bases. Germline-derived CDR1 and CDR2 are MNHEY and SVGAGI. The CDR3 is made up of 15 amino acids. CDR3 sequence: CASSYSRLGHNEQFF. The CDR3 DNA sequence: TGTGCCAGCAGTTACTCTAGACTAGGCCACAATGAGCAGTTCTTC.